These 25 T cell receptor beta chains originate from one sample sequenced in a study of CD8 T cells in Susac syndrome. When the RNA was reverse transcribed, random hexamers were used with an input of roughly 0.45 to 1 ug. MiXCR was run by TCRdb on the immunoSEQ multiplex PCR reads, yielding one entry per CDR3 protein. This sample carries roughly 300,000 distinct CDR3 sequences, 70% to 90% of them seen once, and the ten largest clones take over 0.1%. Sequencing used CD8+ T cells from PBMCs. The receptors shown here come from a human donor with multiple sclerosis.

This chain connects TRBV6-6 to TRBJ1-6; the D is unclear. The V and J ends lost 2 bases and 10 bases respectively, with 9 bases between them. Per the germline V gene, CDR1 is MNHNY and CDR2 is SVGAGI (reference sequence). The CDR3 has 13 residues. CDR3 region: CASSYDRVSPLHF. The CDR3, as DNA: TGTGCCAGCAGTTACGATAGGGTCTCACCCCTCCACTTT.

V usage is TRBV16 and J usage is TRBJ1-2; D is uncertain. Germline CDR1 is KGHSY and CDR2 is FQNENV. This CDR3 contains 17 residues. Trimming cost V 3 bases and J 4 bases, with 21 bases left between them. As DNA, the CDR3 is TGTGCCAGCAGCCACGATATTGCAGGCCTGGGAGGCTATGGCTACACCTTC. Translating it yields CASSHDIAGLGGYGYTF.

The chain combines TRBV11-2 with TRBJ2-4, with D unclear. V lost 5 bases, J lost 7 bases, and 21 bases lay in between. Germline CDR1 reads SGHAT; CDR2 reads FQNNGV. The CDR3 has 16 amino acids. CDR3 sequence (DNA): TGTGCCAGCAGCCCAGCGTTTAGGCCTAAAGGGAACATTCAGTACTTC. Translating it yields CASSPAFRPKGNIQYF.

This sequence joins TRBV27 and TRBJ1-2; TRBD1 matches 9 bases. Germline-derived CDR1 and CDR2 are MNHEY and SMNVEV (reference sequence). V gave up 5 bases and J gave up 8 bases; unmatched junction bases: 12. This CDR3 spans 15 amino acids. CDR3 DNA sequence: TGTGCCAGCAGTGTAACCCTCCGGGACAGGGCCGGCTACACCTTC. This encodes CASSVTLRDRAGYTF.

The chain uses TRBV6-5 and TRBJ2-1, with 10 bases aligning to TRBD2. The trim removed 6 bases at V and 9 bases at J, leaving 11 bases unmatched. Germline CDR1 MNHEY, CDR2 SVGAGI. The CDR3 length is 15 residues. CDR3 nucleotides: TGTGCCAGCAGCCCCGGCCTAGCGGGAGAGGTTGAGCAGTTCTTC. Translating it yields CASSPGLAGEVEQFF.

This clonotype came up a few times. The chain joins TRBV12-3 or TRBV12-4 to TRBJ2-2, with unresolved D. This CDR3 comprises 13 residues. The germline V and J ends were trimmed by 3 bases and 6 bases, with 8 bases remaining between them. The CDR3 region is CASSFEVSGELFF. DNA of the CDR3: TGTGCCAGCAGTTTCGAAGTTTCCGGGGAGCTGTTTTTT.

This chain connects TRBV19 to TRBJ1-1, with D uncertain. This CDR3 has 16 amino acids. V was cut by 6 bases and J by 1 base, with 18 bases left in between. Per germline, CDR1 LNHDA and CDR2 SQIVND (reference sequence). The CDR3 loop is CASSPDGNGRNTEAFF. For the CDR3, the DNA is TGTGCCAGTAGCCCAGACGGTAACGGACGGAACACTGAAGCTTTCTTT.

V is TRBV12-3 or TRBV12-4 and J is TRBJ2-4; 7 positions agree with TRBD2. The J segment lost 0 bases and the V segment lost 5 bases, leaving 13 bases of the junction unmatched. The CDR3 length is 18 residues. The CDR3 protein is CASSRSGIHTLAKNIQYF. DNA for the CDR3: TGTGCCAGCAGTCGGAGCGGGATACACACCTTAGCCAAAAACATTCAGTACTTC.

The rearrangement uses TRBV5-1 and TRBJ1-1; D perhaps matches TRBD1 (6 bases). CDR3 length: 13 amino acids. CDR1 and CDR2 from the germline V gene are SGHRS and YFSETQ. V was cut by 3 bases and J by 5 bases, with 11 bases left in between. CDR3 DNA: TGCGCCAGCAGCTCGCGGACAGATACTGAAGCTTTCTTT. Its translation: CASSSRTDTEAFF.

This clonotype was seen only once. CDR3 in DNA: TGTGCCAGCAGCCAAGGACTAGTAGGCGAGCAGTACTTC. Amino acid sequence: CASSQGLVGEQYF. The chain joins TRBV4-2 to TRBJ2-7; maybe TRBD2 (6 bases). Germline V gene lookup returns CDR1 LGHNA and CDR2 YNFKEQ. V lost 1 base and J lost 6, with 10 bases in between. The CDR3 runs 13 residues.

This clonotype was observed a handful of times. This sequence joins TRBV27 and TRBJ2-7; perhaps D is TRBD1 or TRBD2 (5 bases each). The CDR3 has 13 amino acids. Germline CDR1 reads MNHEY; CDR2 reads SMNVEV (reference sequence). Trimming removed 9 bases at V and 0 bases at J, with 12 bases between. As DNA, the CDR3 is TGTGCCAGTACGAGGGGAACCTCCTACGAGCAGTACTTC. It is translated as CASTRGTSYEQYF.

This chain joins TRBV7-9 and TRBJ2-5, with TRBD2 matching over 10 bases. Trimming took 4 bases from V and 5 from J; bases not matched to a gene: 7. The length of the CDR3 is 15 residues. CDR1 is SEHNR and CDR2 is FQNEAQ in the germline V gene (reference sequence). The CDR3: CASSSPSGRVETQYF. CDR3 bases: TGTGCCAGCAGCTCTCCTAGCGGGAGAGTGGAGACCCAGTACTTC.

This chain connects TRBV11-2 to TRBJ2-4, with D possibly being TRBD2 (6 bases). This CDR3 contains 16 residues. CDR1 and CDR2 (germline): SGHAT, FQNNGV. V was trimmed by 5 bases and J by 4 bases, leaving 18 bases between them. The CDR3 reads CASSPVRAGLKNIQYF. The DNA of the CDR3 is TGTGCCAGCAGCCCCGTTCGGGCGGGACTTAAAAACATTCAGTACTTC.

The CDR3 reads CASRSRDSSLKPPNTGELFF. The CDR3 DNA reads TGCGCCAGCAGGAGCCGGGACAGTTCCCTTAAACCGCCGAACACCGGGGAGCTGTTTTTT. This chain links TRBV10-2 with TRBJ2-2; 7 positions agree with TRBD1. Germline V CDR1 and CDR2: WSHSY, SAAADI. V trimming: 6 bases; J trimming: 0 bases; junction bases outside the gene matches: 19. The CDR3 spans 20 residues.

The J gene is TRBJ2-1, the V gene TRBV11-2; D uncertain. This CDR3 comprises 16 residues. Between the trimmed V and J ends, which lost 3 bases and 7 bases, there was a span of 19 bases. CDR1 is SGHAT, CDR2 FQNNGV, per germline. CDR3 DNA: TGTGCCAGCAGCTTCTTCTGGGGTAGCCTGAAGAATGAGCAGTTCTTC. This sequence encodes CASSFFWGSLKNEQFF.

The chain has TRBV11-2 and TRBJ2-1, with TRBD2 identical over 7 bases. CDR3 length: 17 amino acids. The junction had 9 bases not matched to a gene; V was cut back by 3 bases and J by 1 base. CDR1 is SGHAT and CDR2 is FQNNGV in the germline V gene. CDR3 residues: CASSLGGSRRSYNEQFF. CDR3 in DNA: TGTGCCAGCAGCTTGGGCGGGAGTAGGAGATCCTACAATGAGCAGTTCTTC.

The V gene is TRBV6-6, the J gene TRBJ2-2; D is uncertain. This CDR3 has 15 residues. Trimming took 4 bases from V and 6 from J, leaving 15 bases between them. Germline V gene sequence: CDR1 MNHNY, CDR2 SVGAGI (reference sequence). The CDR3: CASSSSLGFAGELFF. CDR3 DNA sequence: TGTGCCAGCAGTTCCTCCCTAGGGTTTGCCGGGGAGCTGTTTTTT.

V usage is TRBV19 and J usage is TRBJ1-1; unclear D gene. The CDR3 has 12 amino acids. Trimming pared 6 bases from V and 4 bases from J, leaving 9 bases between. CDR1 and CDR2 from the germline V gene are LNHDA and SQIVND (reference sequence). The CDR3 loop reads CASRPSVTEAFF. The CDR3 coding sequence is TGTGCCAGTAGGCCGAGCGTCACTGAAGCTTTCTTT.

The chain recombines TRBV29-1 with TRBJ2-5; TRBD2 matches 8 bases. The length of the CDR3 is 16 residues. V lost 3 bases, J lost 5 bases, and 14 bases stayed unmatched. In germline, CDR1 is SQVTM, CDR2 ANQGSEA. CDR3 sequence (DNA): TGCAGCGTTGAGAACCAGCGGGAGAGGGTTTTGGAGACCCAGTACTTC. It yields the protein CSVENQRERVLETQYF.

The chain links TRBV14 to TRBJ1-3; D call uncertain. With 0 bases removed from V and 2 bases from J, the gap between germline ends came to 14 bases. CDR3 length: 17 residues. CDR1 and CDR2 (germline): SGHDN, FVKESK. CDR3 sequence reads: CASSQDGFMRTGNTIYF. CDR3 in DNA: TGTGCCAGCAGCCAAGATGGTTTTATGAGGACTGGAAACACCATATATTTT.

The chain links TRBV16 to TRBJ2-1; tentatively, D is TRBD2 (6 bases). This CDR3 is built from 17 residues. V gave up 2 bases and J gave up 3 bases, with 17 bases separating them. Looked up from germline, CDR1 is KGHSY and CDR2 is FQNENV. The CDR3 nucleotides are TGTGCCAGCAGCCAAGACGGGCCGGGAGCGCTCTACAATGAGCAGTTCTTC. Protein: CASSQDGPGALYNEQFF.

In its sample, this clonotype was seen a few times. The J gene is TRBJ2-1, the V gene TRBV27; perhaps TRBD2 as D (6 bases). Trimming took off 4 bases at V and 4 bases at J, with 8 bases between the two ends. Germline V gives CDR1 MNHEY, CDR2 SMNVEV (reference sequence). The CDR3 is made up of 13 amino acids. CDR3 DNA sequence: TGTGCCAGCAGTTGGGACTTGTACAATGAGCAGTTCTTC. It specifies CASSWDLYNEQFF.

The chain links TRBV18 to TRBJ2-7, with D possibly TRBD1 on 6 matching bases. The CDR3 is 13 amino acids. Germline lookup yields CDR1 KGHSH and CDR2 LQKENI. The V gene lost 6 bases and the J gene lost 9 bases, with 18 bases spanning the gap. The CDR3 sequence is CASSQGKVTGQYF. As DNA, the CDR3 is TGTGCCAGCTCTCAGGGGAAGGTTACTGGGCAGTACTTC.

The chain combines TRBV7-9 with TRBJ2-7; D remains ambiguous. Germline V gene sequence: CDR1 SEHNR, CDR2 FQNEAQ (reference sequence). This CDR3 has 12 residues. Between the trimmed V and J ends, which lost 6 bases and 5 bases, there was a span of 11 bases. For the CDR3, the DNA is TGTGCCAGCAGTTGGGCCACTGACGAGCAGTACTTC. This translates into CASSWATDEQYF.

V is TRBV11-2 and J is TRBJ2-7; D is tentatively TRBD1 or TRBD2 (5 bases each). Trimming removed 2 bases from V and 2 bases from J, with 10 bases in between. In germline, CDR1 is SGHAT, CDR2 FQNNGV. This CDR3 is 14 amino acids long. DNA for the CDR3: TGTGCCAGCAGCTTAAGAGGGGACCCCTACGAGCAGTACTTC. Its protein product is CASSLRGDPYEQYF.